This TCR beta chain derives from a study of read filtering for tumor transcriptome and immune sequencing. Study-level results: IR-seq captured clonotypes deeper and more reliably than RNA-seq.

This clonotype occurred many times. Its antigen is unidentified. Molecular barcoded adaptors covering alpha/delta and beta/gamma chains were used on approximately 400 ng RNA. TCRdb reprocessed the reads via MiXCR and lists one record per CDR3 protein. The table has tens of thousands of distinct CDR3 sequences, about 20% seen once. Sequenced: a population of CD138-negative cells sorted from bone marrow. The sequence derives from a donor aged 40 or older with multiple myeloma.

As DNA, the CDR3 is TGTGCCAGTAGTAGCACCGGGGCCACAGATACGCAGTATTTT. This sequence encodes CASSSTGATDTQYF. The rearrangement uses TRBV19 and TRBJ2-3, with D perhaps being TRBD1 or TRBD2 (5 bases each). V dropped 4 bases and J dropped 2 bases, with 10 bases sitting between them. The CDR3 contains 14 residues. The V gene's germline CDR1 is LNHDA and CDR2 SQIVND (reference sequence).